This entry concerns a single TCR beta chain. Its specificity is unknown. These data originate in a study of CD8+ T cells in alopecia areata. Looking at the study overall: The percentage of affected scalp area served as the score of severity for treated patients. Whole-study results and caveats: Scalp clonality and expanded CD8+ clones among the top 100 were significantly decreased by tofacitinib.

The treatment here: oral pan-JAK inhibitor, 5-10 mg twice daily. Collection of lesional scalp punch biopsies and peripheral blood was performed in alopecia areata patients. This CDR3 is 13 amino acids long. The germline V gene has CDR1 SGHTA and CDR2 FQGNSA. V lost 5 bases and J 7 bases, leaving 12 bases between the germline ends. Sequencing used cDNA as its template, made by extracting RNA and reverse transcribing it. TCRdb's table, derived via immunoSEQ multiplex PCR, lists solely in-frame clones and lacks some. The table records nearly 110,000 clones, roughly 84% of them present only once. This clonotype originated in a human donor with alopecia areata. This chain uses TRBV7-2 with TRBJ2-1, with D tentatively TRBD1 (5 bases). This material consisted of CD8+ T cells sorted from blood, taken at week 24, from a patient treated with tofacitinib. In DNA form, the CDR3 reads TGTGCCAGCAGCCACCTGTCAGGGAATGAGCAGTTCTTC. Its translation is CASSHLSGNEQFF.